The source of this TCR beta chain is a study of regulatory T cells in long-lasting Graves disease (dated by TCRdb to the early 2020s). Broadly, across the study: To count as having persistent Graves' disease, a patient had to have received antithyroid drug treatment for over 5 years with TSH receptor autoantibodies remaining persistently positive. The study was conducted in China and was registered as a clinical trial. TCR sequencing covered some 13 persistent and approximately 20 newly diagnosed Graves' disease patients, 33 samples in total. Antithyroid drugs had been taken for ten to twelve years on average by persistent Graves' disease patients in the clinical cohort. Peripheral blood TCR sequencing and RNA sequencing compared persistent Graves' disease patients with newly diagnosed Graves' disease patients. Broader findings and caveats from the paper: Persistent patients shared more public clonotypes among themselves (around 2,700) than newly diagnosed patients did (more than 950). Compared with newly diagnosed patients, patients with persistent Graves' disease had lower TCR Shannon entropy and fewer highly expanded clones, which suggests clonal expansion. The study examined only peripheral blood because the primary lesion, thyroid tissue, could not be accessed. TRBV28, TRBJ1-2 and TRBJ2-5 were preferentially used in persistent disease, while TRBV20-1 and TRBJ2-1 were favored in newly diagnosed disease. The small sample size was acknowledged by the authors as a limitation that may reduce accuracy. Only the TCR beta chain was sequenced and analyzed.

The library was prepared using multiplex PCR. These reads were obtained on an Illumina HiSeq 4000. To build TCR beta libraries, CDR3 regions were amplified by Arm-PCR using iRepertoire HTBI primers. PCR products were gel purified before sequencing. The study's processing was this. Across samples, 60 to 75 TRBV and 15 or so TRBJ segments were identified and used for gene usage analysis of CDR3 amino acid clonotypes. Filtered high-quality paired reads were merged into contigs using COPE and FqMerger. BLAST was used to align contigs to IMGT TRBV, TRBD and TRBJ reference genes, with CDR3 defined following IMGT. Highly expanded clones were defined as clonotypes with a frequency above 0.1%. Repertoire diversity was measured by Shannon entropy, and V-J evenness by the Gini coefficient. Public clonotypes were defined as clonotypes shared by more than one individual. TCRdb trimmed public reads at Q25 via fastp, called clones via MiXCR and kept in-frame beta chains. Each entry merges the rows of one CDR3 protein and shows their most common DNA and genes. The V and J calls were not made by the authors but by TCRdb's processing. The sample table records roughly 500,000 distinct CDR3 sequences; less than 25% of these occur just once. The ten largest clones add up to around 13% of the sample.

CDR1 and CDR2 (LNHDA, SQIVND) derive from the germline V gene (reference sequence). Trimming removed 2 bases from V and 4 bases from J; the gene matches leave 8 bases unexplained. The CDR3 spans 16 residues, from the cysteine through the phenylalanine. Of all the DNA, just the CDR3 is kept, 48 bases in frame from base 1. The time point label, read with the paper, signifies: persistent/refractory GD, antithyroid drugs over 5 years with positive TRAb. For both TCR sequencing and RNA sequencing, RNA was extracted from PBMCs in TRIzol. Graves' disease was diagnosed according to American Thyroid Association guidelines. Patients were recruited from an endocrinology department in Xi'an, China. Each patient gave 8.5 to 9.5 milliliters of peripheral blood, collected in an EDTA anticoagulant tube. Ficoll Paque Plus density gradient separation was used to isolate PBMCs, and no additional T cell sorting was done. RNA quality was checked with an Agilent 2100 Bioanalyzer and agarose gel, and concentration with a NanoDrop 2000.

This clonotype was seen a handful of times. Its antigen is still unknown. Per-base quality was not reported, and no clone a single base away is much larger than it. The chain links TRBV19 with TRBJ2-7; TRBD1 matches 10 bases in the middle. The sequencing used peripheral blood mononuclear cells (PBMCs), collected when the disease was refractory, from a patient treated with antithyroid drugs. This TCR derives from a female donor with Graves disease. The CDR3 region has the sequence CASSISSTGGGYEQYF. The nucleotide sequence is TGTGCCAGTAGTATATCGTCGACAGGGGGCGGGTACGAGCAGTACTTC.